This T cell receptor beta chain was observed in a study of T cell responses to AZD1222 COVID-19 vaccine. Overall study findings and caveats: The donor cohort was predominantly white British with a female majority, and clonal diversity may have been underestimated.

The data were produced by immunoSEQ multiplex PCR, yet TCRdb's version contains in-frame clones alone and is incomplete. Of over 90,000 clones listed, approximately 90% are singletons. Comment on this clone: The target antigen is unknown.

This material consisted of peripheral blood, taken on day 0 of AZD1222 vaccination. This TCR was sampled from an adult in good health.

CDR3 in DNA: TGTGCCAGCAGCTTATTCGGGACAGGGAACGAGCAGTACTTC. It specifies CASSLFGTGNEQYF. This sequence joins TRBV7-9 and TRBJ2-7, with 9 bases that match TRBD1. The CDR3 covers 14 residues. Germline CDR1 SEHNR, CDR2 FQNEAQ (reference sequence). J gave up 5 bases and V 2 bases, and 4 bases lay outside the gene matches.